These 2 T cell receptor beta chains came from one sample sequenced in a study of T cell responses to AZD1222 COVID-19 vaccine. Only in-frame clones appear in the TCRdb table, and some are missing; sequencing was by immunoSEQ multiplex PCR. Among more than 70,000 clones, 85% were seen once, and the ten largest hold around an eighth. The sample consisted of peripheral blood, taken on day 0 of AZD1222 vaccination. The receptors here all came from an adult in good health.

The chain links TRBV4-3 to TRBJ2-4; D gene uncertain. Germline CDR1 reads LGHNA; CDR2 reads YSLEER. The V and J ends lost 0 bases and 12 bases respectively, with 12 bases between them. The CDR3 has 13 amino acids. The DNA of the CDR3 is TGCGCCAGCAGCCAAGAGGGTCGGAAGACTCAGTACTTC. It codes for CASSQEGRKTQYF.

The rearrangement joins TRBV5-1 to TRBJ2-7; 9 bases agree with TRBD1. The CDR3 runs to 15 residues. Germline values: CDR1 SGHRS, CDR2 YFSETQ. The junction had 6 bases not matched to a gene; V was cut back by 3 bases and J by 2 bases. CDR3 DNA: TGCGCCAGCAGCTACCCGGGACAGGGTACCTACGAGCAGTACTTC. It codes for CASSYPGQGTYEQYF.